The rows below give T cell receptor beta chains drawn from one sample of a study of radiation and T cells in renal cell carcinoma. Generated by immunoSEQ multiplex PCR, the TCRdb table keeps only in-frame clones and is missing some. Of some 31,000 clones in the sample, over 75% were seen once. The input for sequencing was blood, taken from a patient whose treatment included radiotherapy and nephrectomy. Receptors originate from a man in his fifties or sixties with renal cell carcinoma. Both conserved end residues are part of each CDR3. A D gene is named only where the DNA matches it firmly. Clone size is stated in some rows and not others, as once, few, many or a class when expanded.

few,TRBJ2-7,TRBV2,NA,CASRMGGIEQYF,TGTGCCAGCAGGATGGGTGGGATCGAGCAGTACTTC
NA,TRBJ2-1,TRBV5-1,TRBD2,CASSPGLAGVGSYNEQFF,TGCGCCAGCAGCCCGGGACTAGCGGGAGTAGGCTCCTACAATGAGCAGTTCTTC
NA,TRBJ2-3,TRBV7-2,NA,CASSLSGRGNTQYF,TGTGCCAGCAGCTTATCTGGGAGAGGAAATACGCAGTATTTT
NA,TRBJ1-1,TRBV5-6,TRBD1,CASSKGDRGLGEAFF,TGTGCCAGCAGCAAAGGGGACAGGGGGCTGGGTGAAGCTTTCTTT
NA,TRBJ1-1,TRBV2,NA,CASSEWAGLTEAFF,TGTGCCAGCAGTGAATGGGCAGGGCTAACTGAAGCTTTCTTT
NA,TRBJ2-1,TRBV9,NA,CASSPGHNEQFF,TGTGCCAGCAGCCCCGGACACAATGAGCAGTTCTTC
NA,TRBJ2-3,TRBV5-1,NA,CASSLASATDTQYF,TGCGCCAGCAGCCTTGCGTCGGCTACAGATACGCAGTATTTT
NA,TRBJ2-7,TRBV7-9,TRBD2,CASSWSGGYEQYF,TGTGCCAGCAGCTGGAGCGGGGGCTACGAGCAGTACTTC
NA,TRBJ1-5,TRBV28,NA,CANAVGSNQPQHF,TGTGCCAACGCAGTCGGTAGCAATCAGCCCCAGCATTTT
NA,TRBJ2-1,TRBV4-3,NA,CASSFTALNNEQFF,TGCGCCAGCAGCTTCACGGCCCTTAACAATGAGCAGTTCTTC
NA,TRBJ2-1,TRBV10-2,NA,CASSEQYNEQFF,TGCGCCAGCAGCGAACAGTACAATGAGCAGTTCTTC
NA,TRBJ2-7,TRBV6-1,TRBD2,CASSEFGAGAYEQYF,TGTGCCAGCAGTGAATTCGGAGCGGGAGCTTACGAGCAGTACTTC
NA,TRBJ1-1,TRBV6-1,TRBD1,CASNRQGFTEAFF,TGTGCCAGCAATAGACAGGGTTTTACTGAAGCTTTCTTT
NA,TRBJ1-6,TRBV6-6,NA,CASSYLQPKGSPLHF,TGTGCCAGCAGTTACCTCCAGCCCAAAGGCTCACCCCTCCACTTT
NA,TRBJ2-7,TRBV5-6,NA,CASSKTGPGEQYF,TGTGCCAGCAGCAAAACAGGGCCAGGCGAGCAGTACTTC
NA,TRBJ2-1,TRBV9,NA,CASSVGGVPNEQFF,TGTGCCAGCAGCGTAGGCGGAGTTCCCAATGAGCAGTTCTTC
NA,TRBJ2-1,TRBV2,TRBD2,CASSSTSGSPNQFF,TGTGCCAGCAGCTCGACTAGCGGGTCCCCCAATCAGTTCTTC
NA,TRBJ2-1,TRBV6-4,NA,CASSADSWDEQFF,TGTGCCAGCAGTGCTGATAGCTGGGATGAGCAGTTCTTC
NA,TRBJ1-1,TRBV5-1,NA,CASSSNVNTEAFF,TGCGCCAGCAGCTCTAATGTGAACACTGAAGCTTTCTTT
NA,TRBJ2-2,TRBV7-2,TRBD1,CASSIQGAGTGELFF,TGTGCCAGCAGCATACAGGGGGCTGGCACCGGGGAGCTGTTTTTT
NA,TRBJ1-1,TRBV28,NA,CASPPPGARKGAEAFF,TGTGCCAGCCCCCCGCCGGGGGCTAGGAAGGGGGCTGAAGCTTTCTTT
NA,TRBJ2-3,TRBV11-3,NA,CASSWGTDTQYF,TGTGCCAGCAGCTGGGGCACAGATACGCAGTATTTT
NA,TRBJ2-2,TRBV6-5,TRBD1,CASKGQGAVGELFF,TGTGCCTCCAAGGGACAGGGGGCTGTCGGGGAGCTGTTTTTT
NA,TRBJ1-5,TRBV5-1,NA,CASSSGTAANQPQHF,TGCGCCAGCAGCTCGGGGACGGCTGCTAATCAGCCCCAGCATTTT
few,TRBJ2-2,TRBV6-5,NA,CASIRQDTGELFF,TGTGCCAGCATCCGACAGGACACCGGGGAGCTGTTTTTT
few,TRBJ1-1,TRBV19,NA,CASSIQGRLEAFF,TGTGCCAGTAGTATACAGGGGCGCTTGGAAGCTTTCTTT
few,TRBJ1-1,TRBV25-1,NA,CASSARGVTEAFF,TGTGCCAGCAGTGCCCGGGGGGTGACTGAAGCTTTCTTT
NA,TRBJ1-2,TRBV5-6,NA,CASSLGQAASEGGYTF,TGTGCCAGCAGCTTGGGACAGGCGGCCTCGGAAGGGGGCTACACCTTC
few,TRBJ2-7,TRBV6-1,NA,CASSDPSRGLSYEQYF,TGTGCCAGCAGTGATCCTAGCAGGGGCCTCTCCTACGAGCAGTACTTC
NA,TRBJ2-1,TRBV12-5,TRBD2,CASGGPGLRYYNEQFF,TGTGCTAGTGGGGGACCGGGACTACGATACTACAATGAGCAGTTCTTC
NA,TRBJ2-5,TRBV7-2,TRBD2,CASSLSPSGGETQYF,TGTGCCAGCAGCTTATCCCCGAGCGGGGGGGAGACCCAGTACTTC
once,TRBJ2-1,TRBV5-1,NA,CASSLAPHEQFF,TGCGCCAGCAGCTTGGCCCCCCATGAGCAGTTCTTC
NA,TRBJ2-1,TRBV19,NA,CASSSPVQGGHEQFF,TGTGCCAGTAGTTCCCCGGTGCAGGGCGGCCATGAGCAGTTCTTC
NA,TRBJ2-7,TRBV12-5,NA,CASGLGSPGGYEQYF,TGTGCTAGTGGTTTGGGCTCGCCGGGCGGATACGAGCAGTACTTC
NA,TRBJ1-1,TRBV5-6,NA,CASSLGTRTTSAFF,TGTGCCAGCAGCTTGGGAACAAGGACCACTTCGGCTTTCTTT
NA,TRBJ2-2,TRBV10-1,TRBD2,CASSEPGLSNTGELFF,TGCGCCAGCAGTGAACCGGGACTATCGAACACCGGGGAGCTGTTTTTT
NA,TRBJ2-1,TRBV2,NA,CASGGNEQFF,TGTGCCAGCGGGGGGAATGAGCAGTTCTTC
NA,TRBJ2-3,TRBV2,NA,CASSLSTDTQYF,TGTGCCAGCAGTCTTAGCACAGATACGCAGTATTTT
NA,TRBJ2-3,TRBV5-1,NA,CASSFGTNTDTQYF,TGCGCCAGCAGCTTCGGCACCAACACAGATACGCAGTATTTT
once,TRBJ2-1,TRBV9,TRBD2,CASSSGLAAHNEQFF,TGTGCCAGCAGCAGTGGACTAGCGGCCCACAATGAGCAGTTCTTC
NA,TRBJ1-1,TRBV5-1,NA,CASSLAATLNTEAFF,TGCGCCAGCAGCCTAGCAGCAACTTTGAACACTGAAGCTTTCTTT
many,TRBJ2-1,TRBV5-1,NA,CASSLVFLYPHNEQFF,TGCGCCAGCAGCTTGGTTTTCTTGTACCCCCACAATGAGCAGTTCTTC
NA,TRBJ2-7,TRBV29-1,NA,CSVEGSNEQYF,TGCAGCGTTGAAGGTTCCAACGAGCAGTACTTC
NA,TRBJ2-1,TRBV6-5,TRBD1,CASSWDRSLDNEQFF,TGTGCCAGCAGCTGGGACAGGAGCTTAGACAATGAGCAGTTCTTC
NA,TRBJ2-7,TRBV5-6,NA,CASSLGGDPNFYEQYF,TGTGCCAGCAGCTTGGGGGGGGACCCCAACTTTTACGAGCAGTACTTC
NA,TRBJ2-2,TRBV10-3,NA,CAISDSANTGELFF,TGTGCCATCAGTGATAGCGCCAACACCGGGGAGCTGTTTTTT
NA,TRBJ2-7,TRBV11-2,NA,CASSLVVLRSYEQYF,TGTGCCAGCAGCTTAGTCGTTCTCCGGTCCTACGAGCAGTACTTC
NA,TRBJ2-3,TRBV5-6,TRBD2,CASSLNGLAGLDTQYF,TGTGCCAGCAGCTTGAATGGACTAGCGGGGCTGGATACGCAGTATTTT
NA,TRBJ2-1,TRBV7-9,TRBD2,CASSLGLAGNYNEQFF,TGTGCCAGCAGCCTGGGACTAGCGGGGAACTACAATGAGCAGTTCTTC
NA,TRBJ1-6,TRBV30,NA,CAWSVSAGRGSPLHF,TGTGCCTGGAGTGTATCGGCGGGCAGGGGTTCACCCCTCCACTTT
NA,TRBJ2-3,TRBV5-1,NA,CASSKRTASTDTQYF,TGCGCCAGCAGCAAACGGACAGCTAGCACAGATACGCAGTATTTT
NA,TRBJ2-1,TRBV7-2,TRBD1,CASSHGQGVHNEQFF,TGTGCCAGCAGCCACGGGCAGGGGGTCCACAATGAGCAGTTCTTC
NA,TRBJ1-6,TRBV7-9,NA,CASSPLRDSPLHF,TGTGCCAGCAGCCCGCTCCGGGATTCACCCCTCCACTTT
NA,TRBJ1-2,TRBV7-2,NA,CASSLVRGSYGYTF,TGTGCCAGCAGCTTAGTTAGGGGTTCCTATGGCTACACCTTC
NA,TRBJ1-1,TRBV7-3,TRBD1,CASSLTGGFDTEAFF,TGTGCCAGCAGCTTAACAGGGGGCTTTGACACTGAAGCCTTCTTT
NA,TRBJ1-5,TRBV2,TRBD1,CASSLLGQGLGPQHF,TGTGCCAGCAGCCTCCTGGGACAGGGATTAGGTCCCCAGCATTTT
NA,TRBJ1-2,TRBV19,NA,CASTLTANYGYTF,TGTGCCAGTACTTTGACGGCTAACTATGGCTACACCTTC
once,TRBJ2-1,TRBV5-5,TRBD1,CASSRQGVENEQFF,TGTGCCAGCAGCCGACAGGGGGTGGAAAATGAGCAGTTCTTC
NA,TRBJ2-3,TRBV7-2,TRBD2,CASSSSGSHTDTQYF,TGTGCCAGCAGCTCTAGCGGGAGTCATACAGATACGCAGTATTTT
NA,TRBJ2-1,TRBV5-1,NA,CASRDTTYNEQFF,TGCGCCAGCCGGGACACCACCTACAATGAGCAGTTCTTC